The T cell receptor beta chain described here comes from a study of molecular identifiers for immune sequencing clone quantification. This clonotype was seen repeatedly, ten times or more. In preparing bulk TCR libraries, previously described methods and listed TCR primers were used. TCRdb recomputed calls from the PCR reads with MiXCR, one row per CDR3 protein. The repertoire includes 85,000 to 120,000 distinct CDR3 sequences, about a third of them detected once, and roughly 9.3% sits in the top ten. Construction of naive CD8 libraries employed roughly 19,000 to 1,100,000 sorted cells together with 10%, 30% or 50% RNA. The length of the CDR3 is 14 residues. Per the germline V gene, CDR1 is MNHEY and CDR2 is SVGEGT. The V end lost 2 bases, the J end lost 1 base, and 8 bases lay between the germline ends.

This TCR derives from a human donor in good health. Some libraries in this study had Jurkat cell RNA spiked in. The chain joins TRBV6-2 or TRBV6-3 to TRBJ1-1; no reliable D call. Specimen: naive CD8+ T cells from blood, with Jurkat cell RNA spiked in. Subset specified: FACS-sorted CD8+CD4-CCR7+CD45RA+ naive T cells. The CDR3 reads CASSYTPTNTEAFF. The CDR3 DNA reads as TGTGCCAGCAGTTACACACCTACGAACACTGAAGCTTTCTTT.